Here is one TCR beta chain with its context. What it binds is unknown. These data are taken from a study of somatic mutations in cytotoxic T cells in rheumatoid arthritis. Overall study context: After diagnosis, patient blood (about 27 ml EDTA) was drawn right away, before any treatment was given. At nearly 100% purity, some V beta antibody-stained T-cell populations were flow-sorted, and these included V beta1+ cells that were sequenced for TCRB. Findings of the study overall: No age-related increase in CD8+ clonality was seen in healthy controls, but one was seen in rheumatoid arthritis patients.

Germline CDR1 is SGHDT and CDR2 is YYEEEE. Trimming stripped 0 bases from V and 9 bases from J, with 7 bases between. The CDR3 contains 12 residues. Authors' data handling: Patient-derived CD8+ clones with a size above 1% showed rare matches to published virus-specific TCRB sequences. TCRdb's copy holds only in-frame clones and misses some; the assay was immunoSEQ multiplex PCR. That table gives V, J and clone size, and the DNA gave D and trimming. The sample has about 2,600 clones, roughly 80% seen once. The sequence derives from a man aged 55 to 70 with rheumatoid arthritis. This chain links TRBV5-6 with TRBJ1-5; D not resolved. The specimen was CD8+ T cells sorted from blood. Here the CDR3 DNA reads TGTGCCAGCAGCTTGGTCGAGGGGCCCCAGCATTTT. Translated, it gives CASSLVEGPQHF.